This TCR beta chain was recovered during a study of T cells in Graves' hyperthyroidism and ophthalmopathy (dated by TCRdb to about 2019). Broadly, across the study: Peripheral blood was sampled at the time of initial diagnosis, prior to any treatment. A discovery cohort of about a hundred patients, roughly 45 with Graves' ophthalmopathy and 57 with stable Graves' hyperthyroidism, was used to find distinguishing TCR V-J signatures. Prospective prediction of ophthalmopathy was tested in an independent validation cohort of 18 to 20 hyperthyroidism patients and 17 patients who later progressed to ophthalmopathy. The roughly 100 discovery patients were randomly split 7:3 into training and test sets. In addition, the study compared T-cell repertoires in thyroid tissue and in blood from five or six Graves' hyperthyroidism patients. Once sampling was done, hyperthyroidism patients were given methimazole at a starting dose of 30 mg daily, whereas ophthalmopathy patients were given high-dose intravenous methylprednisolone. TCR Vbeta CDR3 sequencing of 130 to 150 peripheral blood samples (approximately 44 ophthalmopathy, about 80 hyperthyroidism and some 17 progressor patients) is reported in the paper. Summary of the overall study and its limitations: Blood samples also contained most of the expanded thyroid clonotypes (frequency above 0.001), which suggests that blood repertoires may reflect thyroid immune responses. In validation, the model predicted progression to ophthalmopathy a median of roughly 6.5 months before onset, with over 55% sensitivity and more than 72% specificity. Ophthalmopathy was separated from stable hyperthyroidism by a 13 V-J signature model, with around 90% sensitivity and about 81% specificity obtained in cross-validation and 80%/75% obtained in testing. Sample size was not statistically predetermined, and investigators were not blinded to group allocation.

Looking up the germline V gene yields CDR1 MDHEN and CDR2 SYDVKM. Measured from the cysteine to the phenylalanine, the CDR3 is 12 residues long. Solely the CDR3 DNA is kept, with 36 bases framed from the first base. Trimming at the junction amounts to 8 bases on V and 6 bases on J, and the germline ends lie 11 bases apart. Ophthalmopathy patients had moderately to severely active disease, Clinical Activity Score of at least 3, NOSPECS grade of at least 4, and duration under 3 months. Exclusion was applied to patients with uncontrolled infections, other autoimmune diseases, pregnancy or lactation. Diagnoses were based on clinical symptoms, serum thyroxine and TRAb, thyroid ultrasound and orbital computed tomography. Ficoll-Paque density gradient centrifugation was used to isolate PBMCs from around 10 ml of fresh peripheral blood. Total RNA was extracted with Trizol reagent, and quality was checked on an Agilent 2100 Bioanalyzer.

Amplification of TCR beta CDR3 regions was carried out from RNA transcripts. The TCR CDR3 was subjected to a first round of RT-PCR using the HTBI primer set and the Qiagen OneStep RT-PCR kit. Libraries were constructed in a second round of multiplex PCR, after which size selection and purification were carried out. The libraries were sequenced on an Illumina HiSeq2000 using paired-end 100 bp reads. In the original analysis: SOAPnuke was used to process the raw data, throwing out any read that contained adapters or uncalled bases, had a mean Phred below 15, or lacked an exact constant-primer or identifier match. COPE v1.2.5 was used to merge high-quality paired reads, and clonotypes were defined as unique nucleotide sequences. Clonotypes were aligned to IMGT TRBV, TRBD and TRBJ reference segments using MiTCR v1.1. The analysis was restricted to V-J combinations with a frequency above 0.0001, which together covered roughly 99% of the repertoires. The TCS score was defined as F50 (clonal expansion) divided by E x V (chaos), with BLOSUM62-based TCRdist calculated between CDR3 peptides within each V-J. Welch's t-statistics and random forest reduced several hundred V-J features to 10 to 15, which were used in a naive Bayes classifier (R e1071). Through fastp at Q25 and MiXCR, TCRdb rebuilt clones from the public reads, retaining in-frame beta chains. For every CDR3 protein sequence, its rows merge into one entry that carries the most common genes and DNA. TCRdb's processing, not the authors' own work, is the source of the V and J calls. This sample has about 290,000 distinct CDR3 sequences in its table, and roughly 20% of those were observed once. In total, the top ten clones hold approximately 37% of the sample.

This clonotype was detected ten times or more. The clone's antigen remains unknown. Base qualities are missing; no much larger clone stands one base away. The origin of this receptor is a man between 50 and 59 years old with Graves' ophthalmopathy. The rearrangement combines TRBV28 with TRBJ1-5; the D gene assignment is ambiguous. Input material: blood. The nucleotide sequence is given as TGTGCCAGCCGAGTCGTCGGTCAGCCCCAGCATTTT. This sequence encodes CASRVVGQPQHF.